The sequence of this T cell receptor (beta chain) was determined in a study of CD8 T cells in Susac syndrome. This CDR3 is 16 amino acids long. Germline CDR1 is SNHLY and CDR2 is FYNNEI. V was shortened by 0 bases and J by 2 bases, with 12 bases between the two germline ends. RNA, at roughly 0.5 to 1 ug, was reverse transcribed with random hexamers. One entry per CDR3 protein, called by TCRdb with MiXCR from the immunoSEQ multiplex PCR reads. In the table there are tens of thousands of distinct CDR3 sequences, around 93% of which are singletons. Specimen: CD8+ T cells from PBMCs. V usage is TRBV2 and J usage is TRBJ2-3; D is unclear. The TCR originated in a human donor with multiple sclerosis. CDR3 coding DNA: TGTGCCAGCAGTGAAGCCCTAGGTACTTCCACAGATACGCAGTATTTT. It translates to CASSEALGTSTDTQYF. Combining the CDR3 with reference TRBV2 and TRBJ2-3 gives the whole variable domain EPEVTQTPSHQVTQMGQEVILRCVPISNHLYFYWYRQILGQKVEFLVSFYNNEISEKSEIFDDQFSVERPDGSNFTLKIRSTKLEDSAMYFCASSEALGTSTDTQYFGPGTRLTVL.